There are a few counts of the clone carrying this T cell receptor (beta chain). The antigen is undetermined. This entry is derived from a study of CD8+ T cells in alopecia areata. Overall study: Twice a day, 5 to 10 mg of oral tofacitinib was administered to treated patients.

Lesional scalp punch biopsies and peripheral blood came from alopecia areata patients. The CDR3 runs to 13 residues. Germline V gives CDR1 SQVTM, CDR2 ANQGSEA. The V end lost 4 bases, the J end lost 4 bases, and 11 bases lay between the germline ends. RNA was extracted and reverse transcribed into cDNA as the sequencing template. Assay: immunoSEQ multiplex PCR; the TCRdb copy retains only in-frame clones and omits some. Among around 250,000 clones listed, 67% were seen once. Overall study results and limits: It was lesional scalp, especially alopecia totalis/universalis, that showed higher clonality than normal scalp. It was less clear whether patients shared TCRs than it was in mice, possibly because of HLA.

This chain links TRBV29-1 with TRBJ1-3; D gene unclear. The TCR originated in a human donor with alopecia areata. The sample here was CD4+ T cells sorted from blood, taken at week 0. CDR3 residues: CSVAVSSGNTIYF. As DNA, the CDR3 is TGCAGCGTTGCGGTGTCATCCGGAAACACCATATATTTT.